Listed below are T cell receptor beta chains from one sample, sequenced in a study of blood T cell repertoires in COVID-19. This table comes from immunoSEQ multiplex PCR, and its TCRdb copy is limited to in-frame clones, with some not included. The data show 250,000 to 400,000 clones, with 85% to 90% seen just once and 2.9% held by the top ten. The sequenced material came from peripheral blood. These receptors originate from a young woman with COVID-19, enrolled during active disease. Both conserved end residues are part of each CDR3. Each record gives: CDR3 length, clone size, D gene, J gene, V gene, CDR3 protein, CDR3 DNA. D genes are given only for firm matches. The size entry is marked missing in some rows and otherwise reads once, few, many or a size class.

>14|NA|NA|TRBJ2-6|TRBV11-3
CASSPTGREDVLTF
TGTGCCAGCAGCCCCACAGGCAGGGAAGACGTCCTGACTTTC
>15|many|NA|TRBJ1-2|TRBV6-1
CASSEFTGANYGYTF
TGTGCCAGCAGTGAATTTACAGGAGCTAACTATGGCTACACCTTC
>19|NA|TRBD1|TRBJ1-4|TRBV5-8
CASSLHLGGQGVTNEKLFF
TGTGCCAGCAGCCTACATCTTGGGGGACAGGGAGTAACTAATGAAAAACTGTTTTTT
>14|once|NA|TRBJ2-2|TRBV27
CASSLSRVTGELFF
TGTGCCAGCAGTTTATCGAGGGTCACCGGGGAGCTGTTTTTT
>13|NA|NA|TRBJ1-2|TRBV6-5
CASRISESYGYTF
TGTGCCAGCAGAATTTCCGAGTCCTATGGCTACACCTTC
>14|NA|NA|TRBJ1-5|TRBV27
CASSFRAGNQPQHF
TGTGCCAGCAGTTTCAGGGCTGGCAATCAGCCCCAGCATTTT
>15|NA|NA|TRBJ1-5|TRBV2
CASSTRTPSNQPQHF
TGTGCCAGCAGTACGAGGACACCGAGTAATCAGCCCCAGCATTTT
>13|NA|NA|TRBJ2-3|TRBV24-1
CATSDLRGDTQYF
TGTGCCACCAGTGATCTCAGGGGAGATACGCAGTATTTT
>14|NA|NA|TRBJ2-3|TRBV18
CASSPPGETDTQYF
TGTGCCAGCTCACCACCGGGCGAGACAGATACGCAGTATTTT
>14|NA|TRBD1|TRBJ1-5|TRBV2
CASSVWTGDQPQHF
TGTGCCAGCAGTGTCTGGACAGGAGATCAGCCCCAGCATTTT
>14|NA|NA|TRBJ2-5|TRBV6-5
CASSYRGIGETQYF
TGTGCCAGCAGTTACAGGGGAATTGGGGAGACCCAGTACTTC
>15|NA|TRBD2|TRBJ2-3|TRBV11-2
CASSLGTGGTDTQYF
TGTGCCAGCAGCTTAGGGACGGGAGGTACAGATACGCAGTATTTT
>14|few|TRBD1|TRBJ1-1|TRBV5-1
CASRQGAANTEAFF
TGCGCCAGCAGACAGGGGGCGGCGAACACTGAAGCTTTCTTT
>17|NA|TRBD2|TRBJ2-2|TRBV7-6
CASSLGAGGPGTGELFF
TGTGCCAGCAGCTTAGGAGCGGGAGGGCCGGGCACCGGGGAGCTGTTTTTT
>14|NA|TRBD2|TRBJ2-3|TRBV7-3
CASSLGGRTDTQYF
TGTGCCAGCAGCTTGGGCGGGAGGACAGATACGCAGTATTTT
>14|NA|TRBD2|TRBJ2-7|TRBV27
CASRKGLAGDEQYF
TGTGCCAGCAGAAAGGGACTAGCGGGAGACGAGCAGTACTTC
>15|NA|TRBD1|TRBJ1-6|TRBV6-9
CASSFQGQNNSPLHF
TGTGCCAGCAGTTTCCAGGGACAGAATAATTCACCCCTCCACTTT
>13|NA|TRBD1|TRBJ1-6|TRBV2
CASGGTGHSPLHF
TGTGCCAGCGGGGGGACAGGGCATTCACCCCTCCACTTT
>13|NA|NA|TRBJ2-1|TRBV12-3/TRBV12-4
CASSPLEVGEQFF
TGTGCCAGCAGCCCACTAGAGGTCGGTGAGCAGTTCTTC
>17|once|TRBD2|TRBJ2-1|TRBV19
CASSPRTSGSPYNEQFF
TGTGCCAGTAGTCCCCGGACTAGCGGGAGCCCTTACAATGAGCAGTTCTTC
>15|NA|TRBD2|TRBJ2-1|TRBV2
CASSEGLAGGNEQFF
TGTGCCAGCAGTGAAGGACTAGCGGGAGGCAATGAGCAGTTCTTC
>14|NA|NA|TRBJ1-1|TRBV5-1
CASRFRDSSTEAFF
TGCGCCAGCAGGTTTCGCGATTCCTCCACTGAAGCTTTCTTT
>15|NA|NA|TRBJ1-2|TRBV5-5
CASSLDGQGYYGYTF
TGTGCCAGCAGCTTGGATGGCCAGGGGTACTATGGCTACACCTTC
>15|NA|TRBD2|TRBJ2-7|TRBV10-1
CASSDGTSGDGEQYF
TGCGCCAGCAGCGACGGGACTAGCGGGGACGGCGAGCAGTACTTC
>13|once|NA|TRBJ1-1|TRBV12-3/TRBV12-4
CASSLYTRTEAFF
TGTGCCAGCAGTTTATACACGAGGACTGAAGCTTTCTTT
>16|NA|TRBD2|TRBJ2-3|TRBV13
CASSRRLAGDVDTQYF
TGTGCCAGCAGCCGAAGACTAGCGGGAGATGTAGATACGCAGTATTTT
>15|once|NA|TRBJ2-7|TRBV3-1/TRBV3-2
CASSQDLGSRYEQYF
TGTGCCAGCAGCCAAGATCTCGGTAGCCGCTACGAGCAGTACTTC
>15|once|TRBD2|TRBJ2-1|TRBV5-1
CASSISGRAPNEQFF
TGCGCCAGCAGCATTAGCGGGAGGGCCCCCAATGAGCAGTTCTTC
>19|NA|TRBD2|TRBJ2-3|TRBV19
CASSSRLGLAASPTDTQYF
TGTGCCAGTAGTTCTCGACTTGGACTAGCTGCATCCCCCACAGATACGCAGTATTTT
>13|NA|NA|TRBJ1-6|TRBV28
CASSLSGISPLHF
TGTGCCAGCAGTTTATCAGGGATTTCACCCCTCCACTTT
>13|once|TRBD1|TRBJ1-1|TRBV9
CASSSTGGTEAFF
TGTGCCAGCAGCTCGACAGGGGGCACTGAAGCTTTCTTT
>15|NA|TRBD1|TRBJ1-2|TRBV25-1
CASSPGTGGAEGYTF
TGTGCCAGCTCCCCAGGGACAGGGGGCGCGGAAGGCTACACCTTC
>13|NA|NA|TRBJ2-3|TRBV2
CASTLGEADTQYF
TGTGCCAGCACCCTAGGGGAGGCAGATACGCAGTATTTT
>13|NA|TRBD1|TRBJ1-2|TRBV30
CAWEGQGNYGYTF
TGTGCCTGGGAGGGACAGGGTAACTATGGCTACACCTTC
>15|NA|TRBD2|TRBJ2-7|TRBV5-1
CASSLWGGPSDEQYF
TGCGCCAGCAGCTTGTGGGGAGGGCCCTCGGATGAGCAGTACTTC
>15|NA|NA|TRBJ1-2|TRBV19
CASSTGGGNGDGYTF
TGTGCCAGTAGTACTGGGGGAGGGAATGGAGATGGCTACACCTTC
>14|NA|TRBD1|TRBJ1-4|TRBV28
CASSYPGQGKKLFF
TGTGCCAGCAGTTATCCGGGACAGGGTAAAAAACTGTTTTTT
>14|NA|NA|TRBJ2-7|TRBV5-6
CASSLMAVTYEQYF
TGTGCCAGCAGCTTAATGGCAGTTACCTACGAGCAGTACTTC
>11|NA|NA|TRBJ2-5|TRBV11-2
CASSNGETQYF
TGTGCCAGCAGCAACGGGGAGACCCAGTACTTC
>15|NA|NA|TRBJ1-2|TRBV9
CASSAYVSGANGYTF
TGTGCCAGCAGCGCCTACGTGTCGGGAGCTAATGGCTACACCTTC
>20|NA|NA|TRBJ2-1|TRBV12-5
CASGLVLGNGRGLTYNEQFF
TGTGCTAGTGGTTTGGTATTGGGAAACGGGCGCGGACTTACCTACAATGAGCAGTTCTTC
>17|NA|NA|TRBJ2-2|TRBV5-1
CASSGLTGERTRGELFF
TGCGCCAGCAGCGGTCTAACAGGCGAACGAACAAGAGGGGAGCTGTTTTTT
>15|NA|NA|TRBJ1-2|TRBV3-1/TRBV3-2
CASSQVSGGGYGYTF
TGTGCCAGCAGCCAAGTATCAGGAGGAGGCTATGGCTACACCTTC
>17|NA|TRBD1|TRBJ2-7|TRBV7-9
CASSRAGQGIVDYEQYF
TGTGCCAGCAGCCGGGCGGGACAGGGAATAGTAGACTACGAGCAGTACTTC
>13|NA|NA|TRBJ1-2|TRBV12-3/TRBV12-4
CASSWTLNYGYTF
TGTGCCAGCAGCTGGACACTGAACTATGGCTACACCTTC
>14|NA|TRBD1|TRBJ2-7|TRBV27
CASSLWGQWDEQYF
TGTGCCAGCAGTTTGTGGGGACAGTGGGACGAGCAGTACTTC
>16|NA|TRBD2|TRBJ2-2|TRBV29-1
CSVESSGRSMAGELFF
TGCAGCGTTGAGTCTAGCGGGAGATCTATGGCCGGGGAGCTGTTTTTT
>16|NA|TRBD1|TRBJ2-3|TRBV7-3
CASSLEGATGTDTQYF
TGTGCCAGCAGCTTAGAGGGGGCGACGGGCACAGATACGCAGTATTTT
>12|NA|TRBD1|TRBJ1-1|TRBV29-1
CSSGQRNTEAFF
TGCAGCTCGGGACAGAGGAACACTGAAGCTTTCTTT
>14|few|NA|TRBJ1-2|TRBV28
CASRQRTEGYGYTF
TGTGCCAGCAGGCAAAGGACAGAGGGGTATGGCTACACCTTC
>17|NA|TRBD2|TRBJ2-3|TRBV5-1
CASSLGGTSGSTDTQYF
TGCGCCAGCAGCTTGGGTGGGACTAGCGGTAGCACAGATACGCAGTATTTT
>15|NA|TRBD1|TRBJ2-5|TRBV27
CASKEDGTGKETQYF
TGTGCCAGCAAGGAGGACGGGACAGGGAAAGAGACCCAGTACTTC
>17|NA|NA|TRBJ2-7|TRBV27
CASSFRQIGEKVYEQYF
TGTGCCAGCAGTTTCCGACAGATAGGCGAGAAGGTCTACGAGCAGTACTTC
>15|NA|NA|TRBJ1-1|TRBV10-3
CAISGSDRKDTEAFF
TGTGCCATCAGTGGCTCCGACAGGAAGGACACTGAAGCTTTCTTT
>17|NA|NA|TRBJ1-5|TRBV3-1/TRBV3-2
CASSQGNPGHGNQPQHF
TGTGCCAGCAGCCAAGGCAATCCGGGACATGGCAATCAGCCCCAGCATTTT